A single sample gave rise to the 21 T cell receptor beta chains below, sequenced in a study of control samples from healthy donors and cancer patients. The protocol was immunoSEQ multiplex PCR, while the TCRdb copy is restricted to in-frame clones and leaves out a portion. The top ten hold over 1.5% of the sample, which has about 130,000 clones, more than 85% seen once. Sequenced material: PBMCs. The receptor set was obtained from a man aged 45-60 years with head and neck cancer.

The gene calls are TRBV11-2 and TRBJ2-1; TRBD2 matches 10 bases. The CDR3 spans 14 residues. The germline gives CDR1 SGHAT, CDR2 FQNNGV. The V segment lost 3 bases and the J segment 6 bases; nucleotides outside the gene matches: 2. The CDR3 loop reads CASSFTSGTNEQFF. The DNA of the CDR3 is TGTGCCAGCAGCTTTACTAGCGGGACCAATGAGCAGTTCTTC.

This chain uses TRBV6-2 or TRBV6-3 with TRBJ2-7; weak D call: TRBD1 (6 bases). CDR1 is MNHEY, CDR2 SVGEGT, per germline. The CDR3 is 11 residues long. V lost 2 bases and J lost 9, with 8 bases in between. The DNA of the CDR3 is TGTGCCAGCAGTTACAACAGGGCGCAGTACTTC. Protein product: CASSYNRAQYF.

This rearrangement joins TRBV6-5 to TRBJ2-1; TRBD2 matches 7 bases. Germline V gene lookup returns CDR1 MNHEY and CDR2 SVGAGI. This CDR3 has 12 amino acids. Germline trimming cut 2 bases from V and 11 bases from J; bases unmatched to any gene: 3. DNA for the CDR3: TGTGCCAGCAGTTACCCTAGCGGACAGCAGTTCTTC. Its protein is CASSYPSGQQFF.

The CDR3 DNA follows: TGTGCCAGCAGCTCGACAGGGGCCAAAAACATTCAGTACTTC. The encoded protein is CASSSTGAKNIQYF. This chain uses TRBV6-5 with TRBJ2-4; 7 bases match TRBD1. In germline, CDR1 is MNHEY, CDR2 SVGAGI. The CDR3 extends over 14 amino acids. After removal of 6 bases from V and 1 base from J, the junction contained 3 bases not matched to a gene.

As to this clone: The junction does not match germline at one end; this may be a read error. The sample carries other DNA sequences with the same CDR3. The CDR3 DNA sequence: TGTGCCAGCAGTTTATTTGGAGAGGACTATGGTTACACCTTC. Protein product: CASSLFGEDYGYTF. The chain carries TRBV27 and TRBJ1-2, with D unresolved. This CDR3 spans 14 amino acids. Germline CDR1 MNHEY, CDR2 SMNVEV (reference sequence).

There are a few counts of this clone. This rearrangement joins TRBV12-3 or TRBV12-4 to TRBJ1-2, with TRBD1 matching over 7 bases. With V trimmed by 1 base and J by 8 bases, 4 bases remained unmatched. This CDR3 is built from 13 residues. In DNA, the CDR3 is TGTGCCAGCAGTTTAGGGACAGGAGACGGCTACACCTTC. The encoded protein is CASSLGTGDGYTF.

V is TRBV7-2 and J is TRBJ2-5; TRBD1 matches at 8 bases. Germline V gene sequence: CDR1 SGHTA, CDR2 FQGNSA. J was trimmed by 7 bases and V by 7 bases; bases with no gene match: 11. The CDR3 spans 14 residues. The CDR3 loop is CASTSGGAYVTQYF. The CDR3 DNA reads as TGTGCCAGCACATCAGGGGGCGCGTACGTGACCCAGTACTTC. The full variable domain, completed using reference TRBV7-2 and TRBJ2-5, is GAGVSQSPSNKVTEKGKDVELRCDPISGHTALYWYRQSLGQGLEFLIYFQGNSAPDKSGLPSDRFSAERTGGSVSTLTIQRTQQEDSAVYLCASTSGGAYVTQYFGPGTRLLVL.

Turning to this clone: The same CDR3 also results from other DNA sequences found in this sample. The V and J genes are TRBV12-3 or TRBV12-4 and TRBJ1-5, with unresolved D. V shed 5 bases and J shed 0 bases, with 5 bases lying between them. The CDR3 consists of 13 residues. Here the CDR3 reads CASSLYSNQPQHF. The CDR3 bases are TGTGCCAGCAGTCTTTATAGCAATCAGCCCCAGCATTTT.

The chain couples TRBV5-1 to TRBJ1-5; TRBD1 might be the D (6 bases). Trimming left V 3 bases short and J 1 base short, with 11 bases between. This CDR3 has 15 residues. Germline V gives CDR1 SGHRS, CDR2 YFSETQ. Here the CDR3 reads CASSSSGESNQPQHF. In nucleotides, the CDR3 is TGCGCCAGCAGCTCGTCAGGGGAGAGCAATCAGCCCCAGCATTTT.

This clone was counted once. CDR3 bases: TGTGCCAGCAGATCGACAGGGGGAACGGAAAAACTGTTTTTT. Protein: CASRSTGGTEKLFF. The chain recombines TRBV6-5 with TRBJ1-4; 9 bases are shared with TRBD1. V lost 6 bases, J lost 8 bases, and 7 bases stayed unmatched. In germline, CDR1 is MNHEY, CDR2 SVGAGI. This CDR3 region has 14 residues.

This clone was observed a single time. The chain uses TRBV5-4 and TRBJ2-5, with D perhaps TRBD1 (6 bases). V was cut by 4 bases and J by 2 bases, with 21 bases left in between. The CDR3 sequence is 17 residues long. CDR1 is SGHNT, CDR2 YYREEE, per germline (reference sequence). The CDR3 DNA is TGTGCCAGCAGCCCACAGGGACCCAGGGACCTGCAAGAGACCCAGTACTTC. It yields the protein CASSPQGPRDLQETQYF.

The chain employs TRBV7-2 and TRBJ2-1, with 8 nucleotides matching TRBD2. The ends lost 5 bases at V and 12 bases at J; junction bases unmatched: 12. The CDR3 is made up of 14 amino acids. The germline V gene encodes CDR1 SGHTA and CDR2 FQGNSA. In nucleotides, the CDR3 is TGTGCCAGCAGCCCGGGAGGGGCGTATTTTCGGCAGTTCTTC. Its protein is CASSPGGAYFRQFF.

The chain is built from TRBV7-9 and TRBJ1-1, with D possibly matching TRBD1 (5 bases). CDR3 length: 14 residues. Trimming took 3 bases from V and 1 from J, leaving 9 bases between them. CDR1 and CDR2 from the germline V gene are SEHNR and FQNEAQ (reference sequence). The CDR3 coding sequence is TGTGCCAGCAGCTTGGGGCAGGAGAACACTGAAGCTTTCTTT. It encodes CASSLGQENTEAFF.

The CDR3 DNA is TGCGCCAGCAGCTACGATCCCACCGGGACAGGGTCTTATGGCTACACCTTC. Its translation is CASSYDPTGTGSYGYTF. The J gene is TRBJ1-2, the V gene TRBV5-1; 9 bases are a match to TRBD1. Germline V gene data show CDR1 as SGHRS and CDR2 as YFSETQ. The CDR3 loop spans 17 amino acids. Losses at the gene ends were 3 bases for V and 5 bases for J; bases not matched to a gene: 14.

V usage is TRBV10-3 and J usage is TRBJ1-1, with 9 bases that match TRBD1. J lost 4 bases, V lost 6 bases, and 3 bases had no gene match. This CDR3 has 13 residues. Per germline, CDR1 ENHRY and CDR2 SYGVKD. Here the CDR3 DNA reads TGTGCCATCAGCTCGACAGGGGGCACTGAAGCTTTCTTT. Its translation: CAISSTGGTEAFF.

The chain couples TRBV2 to TRBJ1-5; D is perhaps TRBD1 (5 bases). CDR3 length: 16 residues. Trimming left V 6 bases short and J 6 bases short, with 21 bases between. Germline CDR1 and CDR2: SNHLY and FYNNEI. CDR3: CASSPNLGRGVQPQHF. The DNA for the CDR3 is TGTGCCAGCAGCCCCAATCTGGGGCGAGGAGTTCAGCCCCAGCATTTT.

A single count supports this clone. The rearrangement joins TRBV19 to TRBJ2-3; TRBD2 is a possible D gene (6 bases). Trimming removed 11 bases from V and 2 bases from J, with 26 bases in between. Looked up from germline, CDR1 is LNHDA and CDR2 is SQIVND (reference sequence). CDR3 length equals 17 residues. The CDR3 spells CAPVPLAGTLYTDTQYF. As DNA, the CDR3 is TGTGCCCCAGTACCCCTCGCCGGGACTTTATACACAGATACGCAGTATTTT.

The rearrangement joins TRBV27 to TRBJ1-2, with 9 bases fitting TRBD1. This CDR3 has 15 amino acids. V trimming: 7 bases; J trimming: 3 bases; junction bases outside the gene matches: 9. CDR1 and CDR2 from the germline V gene are MNHEY and SMNVEV (reference sequence). The CDR3 reads CASKRDRGTYYGYTF. Here the CDR3 DNA reads TGTGCCAGCAAACGAGACAGGGGGACCTACTATGGCTACACCTTC.

The chain has TRBV6-1 and TRBJ1-4; no definite D call. Trimming removed 0 bases from V and 7 bases from J, with 9 bases in between. The CDR3 sequence is 14 residues long. The germline gives CDR1 MNHNS, CDR2 SASEGT. CDR3: CASSEAGFGEKLFF. DNA of the CDR3: TGTGCCAGCAGTGAAGCAGGGTTTGGTGAAAAACTGTTTTTT.

The V gene is TRBV6-5, the J gene TRBJ1-2; weak D call: TRBD1 (5 bases). The V gene lost 10 bases and the J gene lost 1 base, with 13 bases spanning the gap. CDR3 length: 13 amino acids. Germline V gene lookup returns CDR1 MNHEY and CDR2 SVGAGI. CDR3: CATRTTVNYGYTF. CDR3 coding DNA: TGTGCCACCAGAACGACAGTTAACTATGGCTACACCTTC.

The rearrangement uses TRBV5-4 and TRBJ2-7; 10 bases fit TRBD2. Germline-derived CDR1 and CDR2 are SGHNT and YYREEE (reference sequence). The CDR3 totals 16 residues. Trimming removed 4 bases from V and 3 bases from J; junction bases left unmatched: 10. The CDR3 nucleotides read TGTGCCAGCAGCCCCTCTTTAGCGGGGGGTCTCTACGAGCAGTACTTC. Amino acid sequence: CASSPSLAGGLYEQYF.